This record looks at one T cell receptor (beta chain) sequence and its context. How the authors handled the data: Counts of nucleated cells, estimated from reference gene primer amplification, were obtained. The protocol was immunoSEQ multiplex PCR, while the TCRdb copy is restricted to in-frame clones and leaves out a portion. That table gives V, J and clone size, and the DNA gave D and trimming. The sample lists about 280,000 clones, around 87% occurring once. The data stem from a study of blood T cell repertoires in COVID-19. At the level of the study: Researchers got acute and convalescent COVID-19 samples from the United States, Italy and Spain. PBMCs, B-cell-depleted T cells, or T cells provided the cDNA or gDNA that made up the material.

V gave up 4 bases and J gave up 0 bases, with 9 bases separating them. The CDR3 is made up of 16 amino acids. Germline CDR1 KGHDR, CDR2 SFDVKD. V usage is TRBV24-1 and J usage is TRBJ2-6; unclear D gene. The clonotype comes from a woman aged 45-65 years who had recovered from COVID-19. The sample was peripheral blood. The CDR3 coding sequence is TGTGCCACCAGTGAAACCCCAGGCTCTGGGGCCAACGTCCTGACTTTC. This sequence encodes CATSETPGSGANVLTF.